These 10 T cell receptor beta chains were sequenced from one sample in a study of shared clonotypes between healthy human individuals. Naive CD8 populations comprised CD45RO-negative cells positively selected for CCR7, excluding terminally differentiated effector memory CD45RA+ cells. Data came from immunoSEQ multiplex PCR; TCRdb stores just in-frame clones and leaves some out. Counted here are over 2,000,000 clones, roughly 93% occurring once; the ten biggest clones make up approximately 1.6%. Input material: naive CD8+ T cells from PBMCs. The receptors were sampled from a man aged 18-30 years in good health. Some clones in this sample may be carry-over from other donors' samples.

This chain joins TRBV7-9 and TRBJ2-5, with D maybe TRBD2 (6 bases). Germline loops: CDR1 SEHNR, CDR2 FQNEAQ (reference sequence). This CDR3 has 14 residues. The V end lost 4 bases, the J end lost 2 bases, and 11 bases lay between the germline ends. CDR3 nucleotides: TGTGCCAGCAGCTCATCCGGGACTCAAGAGACCCAGTACTTC. As protein: CASSSSGTQETQYF.

V usage is TRBV5-4 and J usage is TRBJ2-3, with D perhaps TRBD1 (5 bases). Germline loops: CDR1 SGHNT, CDR2 YYREEE (reference sequence). The CDR3 loop spans 16 amino acids. The V end was cut by 2 bases, the J end by 4 bases, with 17 bases between. The CDR3, as DNA: TGTGCCAGCAGCTTTTTAGGGGCGTCTGTCGCAGATACGCAGTATTTT. This codes for CASSFLGASVADTQYF.

This clone occurred once. This chain connects TRBV13 to TRBJ2-1; the match to TRBD1 covers 7 bases. The J segment lost 0 bases and the V segment lost 5 bases, leaving 4 bases of the junction unmatched. The CDR3 covers 15 residues. CDR1 and CDR2 from the germline V gene are PRHDT and FYEKMQ (reference sequence). This CDR3 reads CASSQQGSSYNEQFF. The CDR3 nucleotides are TGTGCCAGCAGCCAACAGGGGAGCTCCTACAATGAGCAGTTCTTC.

V and J are TRBV10-2 and TRBJ2-5; D possibly corresponds to TRBD1 (6 bases). The V end was cut by 0 bases, the J end by 2 bases, with 16 bases between. The germline V gene has CDR1 WSHSY and CDR2 SAAADI. CDR3 length: 17 amino acids. CDR3 region: CASSESISPGHQETQYF. DNA for the CDR3: TGCGCCAGCAGTGAGTCGATTAGTCCGGGACATCAAGAGACCCAGTACTTC.

This clone was detected once. The gene calls are TRBV27 and TRBJ1-2; 9 bases map to TRBD1. V lost 5 bases and J lost 7; bases outside the gene matches: 14. CDR1 and CDR2 from the germline V gene are MNHEY and SMNVEV (reference sequence). The CDR3 is 16 amino acids. The CDR3 loop is CASSPSIQGAEGGYTF. Here the CDR3 DNA reads TGTGCCAGCAGTCCATCGATACAGGGGGCTGAGGGTGGCTACACCTTC.

This rearrangement joins TRBV28 to TRBJ1-1; D is uncertain. This CDR3 comprises 15 residues. Trimming pared 6 bases from V and 1 base from J, leaving 15 bases between. From germline, CDR1 is MDHEN and CDR2 SYDVKM. In DNA, the CDR3 is TGTGCCAGCAGCCACATAAGGCGGGGGAACACTGAAGCTTTCTTT. Protein: CASSHIRRGNTEAFF.

The V gene is TRBV10-3, the J gene TRBJ2-1; tentative D call: TRBD2 (6 bases). CDR3 length: 14 residues. The V gene lost 3 bases and the J gene lost 15 bases, with 21 bases spanning the gap. The germline V gene encodes CDR1 ENHRY and CDR2 SYGVKD. CDR3: CAISDGEASSPMFF. CDR3 DNA: TGTGCCATCAGTGACGGGGAGGCTAGCTCCCCCATGTTCTTC.

V and J are TRBV30 and TRBJ2-5; D is possibly TRBD2 (6 bases). Germline V lookup: CDR1 GTSNPN, CDR2 SVGIG (reference sequence). The V gene lost 0 bases and the J gene lost 2 bases, with 13 bases spanning the gap. The CDR3 covers 15 residues. As DNA, the CDR3 is TGTGCCTGGAGTGTACTGGCCGGAGGGCAAGAGACCCAGTACTTC. Protein sequence: CAWSVLAGGQETQYF.

The chain recombines TRBV7-9 with TRBJ1-1; D possibly corresponds to TRBD1 (6 bases). Germline assignment: CDR1 SEHNR and CDR2 FQNEAQ (reference sequence). The CDR3 covers 15 residues. V was pared by 2 bases and J by 4 bases, with 14 bases between. This CDR3 reads CASSLRSQGSTEAFF. CDR3 bases: TGTGCCAGCAGCTTAAGGTCTCAGGGGAGCACTGAAGCTTTCTTT.

In regard to this clone: The sample contains more than one DNA sequence encoding this CDR3. J is TRBJ2-1 and V is TRBV19; 8 nucleotides agree with TRBD1. V dropped 5 bases and J dropped 2; count of bases not matched to a gene: 2. The CDR3 covers 14 residues. Germline V gives CDR1 LNHDA, CDR2 SQIVND (reference sequence). This CDR3 is CASSRTGPYNEQFF. CDR3 DNA: TGTGCCAGTAGTCGGACAGGGCCCTACAATGAGCAGTTCTTC. Using reference TRBV19 and TRBJ2-1 for the parts outside the CDR3, the full variable domain is DGGITQSPKYLFRKEGQNVTLSCEQNLNHDAMYWYRQDPGQGLRLIYYSQIVNDFQKGDIAEGYSVSREKKESFPLTVTSAQKNPTAFYLCASSRTGPYNEQFFGPGTRLTVL.